This is a list of T cell receptor beta chains from one sample in a study of CD8 T cells in Susac syndrome. One entry per CDR3 protein, called by TCRdb with MiXCR from the immunoSEQ multiplex PCR reads. The sample yields just over 150,000 distinct CDR3 sequences, 85% to 95% seen once. The sequenced sample consisted of CD4+ T cells from PBMCs. These receptors all come from a human donor with Susac syndrome. CDR3s include the opening cysteine and the closing phenylalanine or tryptophan. D genes are given only for firm matches. Size values are once, few and many counts, or a class for expanded clones, and some rows have none.

TRBV11-2	-	-	TRBJ2-7	TGTGCCAGCATCCCCCTAAGACAGGCCTACGAGCAGTACTTC	CASIPLRQAYEQYF
TRBV29-1	-	TRBD2	TRBJ2-7	TGCAGCGTTATGGGGGGGTCGAACGAGCAGTACTTC	CSVMGGSNEQYF
TRBV20-1	-	-	TRBJ2-1	TGCAGTGCTAGAGGGATTGAGGCGGACGACAATGAGCAGTTCTTC	CSARGIEADDNEQFF
TRBV5-4	-	TRBD1	TRBJ1-1	TGTGCCAGCAGCTCCTGGACAGGGGGCTGGAACACTGAAGCTTTCTTT	CASSSWTGGWNTEAFF
TRBV3-1	-	TRBD1	TRBJ2-2	TGTGCCAGCAGCCAAGAACACAGGGGCGACCGGGAGCTGTTTTTT	CASSQEHRGDRELFF
TRBV28	-	TRBD1	TRBJ2-3	TGTGCCAGCAACGTAGACAGGGGTACGCAGTATTTT	CASNVDRGTQYF
TRBV25-1	-	-	TRBJ1-4	TGTGCCAGCAGTGAAGGGTGGAAACTGTTTTTT	CASSEGWKLFF
TRBV27	-	-	TRBJ1-2	TGTGCCACCGCGGGCAGTTCCGGACTCTATGGCTACACCTTC	CATAGSSGLYGYTF
TRBV20-1	-	-	TRBJ2-5	TGCAGTGCTAGATGGCTTCTGGGGCAGTACCAAGAGACCCAGTACTTC	CSARWLLGQYQETQYF
TRBV20-1	-	-	TRBJ2-5	TGCAGTGCTAGAAAGGGGGTCGAGACCCAGTACTTC	CSARKGVETQYF
TRBV7-3	-	-	TRBJ2-3	TGTGCCAGCAGCTTAATCGCCGGGCCCACAGATACGCAGTATTTT	CASSLIAGPTDTQYF
TRBV5-1	-	-	TRBJ2-5	TGCGCCAGCAGCTTCGGACAGAAGGGCGGCCTCCAAGAGACCCAGTACTTC	CASSFGQKGGLQETQYF
TRBV4-3	-	-	TRBJ2-2	TGCGCCAGCAGCCCCCATGGGGGAGGAAACACCGGGGAGCTGTTTTTT	CASSPHGGGNTGELFF
TRBV5-1	-	-	TRBJ2-5	TGCGCCAGCAGCGGCCAAGGCGGTATCCAAGAGACCCAGTACTTC	CASSGQGGIQETQYF
TRBV12-3/TRBV12-4	-	-	TRBJ1-6	TGTGCCAGCACCAGGACAGTACTAGAACCCCTCCACTTT	CASTRTVLEPLHF
TRBV12-3/TRBV12-4	-	-	TRBJ2-5	TGTGCCAGCAGTTTGTCCACAGGGAGTGGGATAGAGACCCAGTACTTC	CASSLSTGSGIETQYF
TRBV20-1	-	TRBD2	TRBJ2-3	TGCAGCACCAGATCACTAGCGGCGCACAAGAAAGATACGCAGTATTTT	CSTRSLAAHKKDTQYF
TRBV29-1	-	TRBD2	TRBJ2-1	TGCAGCGTTCCACTAGCGGGGGGGCCGGGGGAGCAGTTCTTC	CSVPLAGGPGEQFF
TRBV29-1	-	-	TRBJ1-2	TGCAGCGTTGAACAGGGATACTATGGCTACACCTTC	CSVEQGYYGYTF
TRBV24-1	-	-	TRBJ1-2	TGTGCCACCAGTGATTCCGGGGACGGCTACACCTTC	CATSDSGDGYTF
TRBV6-5	few	-	TRBJ2-7	TGTGCCAGCAGTTACTCGAGACTAGGCTACGAGCAGTACTTC	CASSYSRLGYEQYF
TRBV19	-	TRBD1	TRBJ1-5	TGTGCCAGTAGTGTGGACAGGGAGCAGCCCCAGCATTTT	CASSVDREQPQHF
TRBV29-1	-	-	TRBJ1-1	TGCAGCGGGACGAACACTGAAGCTTTCTTT	CSGTNTEAFF
TRBV20-1	once	-	TRBJ2-1	TGCAGTGCTAGAGATGGGGTGGGGGACCACTACAATGAGCAGTTCTTC	CSARDGVGDHYNEQFF
TRBV20-1	-	-	TRBJ1-2	TGCAGTGCTAGTGGTCAGCCCCCCGCTGGCTACACCTTC	CSASGQPPAGYTF
TRBV2	-	-	TRBJ2-1	TGTGCCAGCAGTGAACAAGGCCCCACCAATGAGCAGTTCTTC	CASSEQGPTNEQFF